The clone carrying this T cell receptor (beta chain) was counted once. The V gene lost 4 bases and the J gene lost 5 bases, with 14 bases spanning the gap. The CDR3 consists of 14 residues. Germline CDR1 is SGHTA and CDR2 is FQGNSA. The record originates from a study of blood T cell repertoires in COVID-19. Sequencing used immunoSEQ multiplex PCR; TCRdb keeps in-frame clones, though not all of them. The sample shows 150,000 to 200,000 clones, 81% of them seen only once. This chain connects TRBV7-2 to TRBJ2-5, with D tentatively TRBD2 (7 bases). The clonotype comes from a human donor in a cohort sampled during active COVID-19. Sequencing input: peripheral blood. CDR3 protein: CASSSQGGGETQYF. The CDR3 DNA reads as TGTGCCAGCAGCTCACAGGGAGGGGGTGAGACCCAGTACTTC.